This T cell receptor (beta chain) was sequenced for a study of technical replicates of blood from a handful of donors. TCRdb's copy holds only in-frame clones and misses some; the assay was immunoSEQ multiplex PCR. This table has tens of thousands of clones, 95% to 99% appearing once. Germline V gene lookup returns CDR1 MNHNS and CDR2 SASEGT. This CDR3 is built from 15 residues. V shed 1 base, J shed 5 bases, and the junction held 6 bases outside the gene matches. The sequence derives from a human donor in good health. This rearrangement joins TRBV6-1 to TRBJ1-1; TRBD1 matches 8 bases. Sequenced sample: T cells isolated from PBMCs. The CDR3 bases are TGTGCCAGCAGTGAAGTCTGGACAGGGAGGACTGAAGCTTTCTTT. Protein sequence: CASSEVWTGRTEAFF.